The 9 T cell receptor beta chains below were found in one sample sequenced in a study of spatial heterogeneity in lung cancer. The time point here: sample taken at primary tumor resection. TCRdb analysed the 5' RACE reads with MiXCR anew, one entry per CDR3 protein. The data hold some 6,100 distinct CDR3 sequences, with approximately 12% observed a single time. Sequences were derived from lung tissue, sampled at surgery. The receptors shown here come from a human donor with early-stage non-small cell lung cancer.

By frequency in the sample, this clonotype is medium-sized. This beta chain is an unintended read in a library built for alpha chains; its size means little. V and J are TRBV19 and TRBJ1-5, with a tentative D call TRBD1 (5 bases). V lost 3 bases to trimming and J lost 9 bases, with 9 bases between them. The CDR3 has 12 amino acids. The germline CDR1 and CDR2 sequences are LNHDA and SQIVND (reference sequence). Here the CDR3 DNA reads TGTGCCAGTAGTATGTGGGGGTCGCCCCAGCATTTT. Amino acid sequence: CASSMWGSPQHF. The whole variable domain, remainder taken from reference TRBV19 and TRBJ1-5, is DGGITQSPKYLFRKEGQNVTLSCEQNLNHDAMYWYRQDPGQGLRLIYYSQIVNDFQKGDIAEGYSVSREKKESFPLTVTSAQKNPTAFYLCASSMWGSPQHFGDGTRLSIL.

This clonotype is medium-sized in the sample. The junction departs from germline at one end; a sequencing error may be responsible. A library prepared for alpha chains yielded this beta chain as an off-target read; its size is of little meaning. This chain uses TRBV30 with TRBJ2-1; TRBD2 matches 11 bases. The CDR3 length is 13 residues. The germline gives CDR1 GTSNPN, CDR2 SVGIG (reference sequence). CDR3 DNA sequence: TGTGCCTGGAGTATACAAACTAGCGGGAGTTCCATCTTC. This gives the protein CAWSIQTSGSSIF.

Remarks on this clonotype: This beta chain is an unintended read in a library built for alpha chains; its size means little. The chain couples TRBV12-3 or TRBV12-4 to TRBJ1-5; no clear D. V was clipped by 3 bases and J by 11 bases, with 17 bases between them. CDR3 length equals 14 residues. The CDR3 region has the DNA TGTGCCAGCAGTTTGCGGTGGTCGGGCTACGCCCAGCATTTT. Translated, it gives CASSLRWSGYAQHF.

This clonotype was seen many times. This beta chain appears as a stray read in a library generated for alpha chains; its size is not informative. The chain carries TRBV19 and TRBJ2-7; TRBD2 agrees at 8 bases. Germline CDR1 is LNHDA and CDR2 is SQIVND (reference sequence). The CDR3 has 16 amino acids. V lost 6 bases and J lost 0; bases outside the gene matches: 10. The CDR3, as DNA: TGTGCCAGTAGCCGACGGGCGGGAGGCGACTCCTACGAGCAGTACTTC. Translation: CASSRRAGGDSYEQYF.

With respect to this clonotype: This beta chain is an unintended read in a library built for alpha chains; its size means little. The chain links TRBV15 to TRBJ1-5; possible D gene TRBD1, 6 bases. This CDR3 region has 15 residues. Germline CDR1 is LNHNV and CDR2 is YYDKDF (reference sequence). V was cut by 3 bases and J by 2 bases, with 11 bases left in between. In DNA, the CDR3 is TGTGCCACCAGCAGTGCAGGGGATGGCAATCAGCCCCAGCATTTT. It yields the protein CATSSAGDGNQPQHF.

By share, this clonotype ranks as medium-sized (0.01 to 0.1%). The library was prepared for alpha chains; this beta chain is a stray read, so its frequency means little. The V gene is TRBV7-9, the J gene TRBJ2-1; D might be TRBD1 or TRBD2, each matching 5 bases. Germline CDR1 is SEHNR and CDR2 is FQNEAQ (reference sequence). The germline V and J ends were trimmed by 1 base and 7 bases, with 14 bases remaining between them. This CDR3 has 15 amino acids. This CDR3 reads CASSLVSGLENEQFF. CDR3 in DNA: TGTGCCAGCAGCTTAGTGTCGGGGCTGGAGAATGAGCAGTTCTTC. The whole variable domain, remainder taken from reference TRBV7-9 and TRBJ2-1, is DTGVSQNPRHKITKRGQNVTFRCDPISEHNRLYWYRQTLGQGPEFLTYFQNEAQLEKSRLLSDRFSAERPKGSFSTLEIQRTEQGDSAMYLCASSLVSGLENEQFFGPGTRLTVL.

This clonotype occurred many times. This beta chain is a stray sequence in a library constructed for alpha chains; its clone size is not meaningful. This chain connects TRBV10-2 to TRBJ2-7; D possibly corresponds to TRBD2 (7 bases). Germline values: CDR1 WSHSY, CDR2 SAAADI. Trimming pared 8 bases from V and 4 bases from J, leaving 12 bases between. CDR3 length: 12 residues. The CDR3 region has the DNA TGCGCCAGCGGGGGAGGGGGATACGAGCAGTACTTC. Its translation: CASGGGGYEQYF.

As to this clonotype: Being off target in a library aimed at alpha chains, this beta chain has a size of little meaning. DNA of the CDR3: TGTGCCAGCAGCTTTACCGGGGCCTCGGATGAGCAGTTCTTC. Protein product: CASSFTGASDEQFF. The V and J genes are TRBV11-2 and TRBJ2-1; either TRBD1 or TRBD2 may supply D (5 bases each). The CDR3 covers 14 residues. The V and J ends lost 3 bases and 8 bases respectively, with 14 bases between them. Germline V gene data show CDR1 as SGHAT and CDR2 as FQNNGV. The whole variable domain, filled in from reference TRBV11-2 and TRBJ2-1, reads EAGVAQSPRYKIIEKRQSVAFWCNPISGHATLYWYQQILGQGPKLLIQFQNNGVVDDSQLPKDRFSAERLKGVDSTLKIQPAKLEDSAVYLCASSFTGASDEQFFGPGTRLTVL.

In its sample, this clonotype was seen many times. For a library built for alpha chains, this beta chain is a stray read; little rests on its size. The CDR3 coding sequence is TGTGCCAGCAGTTACTTCCTAAGGACAGGAACCTACGAGCAGTACTTC. Encoded protein: CASSYFLRTGTYEQYF. This rearrangement joins TRBV6-6 to TRBJ2-7; 7 bases align to TRBD1. V was pared by 1 base and J by 2 bases, with 8 bases of the junction left unmatched. The CDR3 contains 16 residues. Germline CDR1 is MNHNY and CDR2 is SVGAGI (reference sequence).